This record looks at one TCR beta chain sequence and its context. Seattle enrolled patients during active infection and tracked them longitudinally. The length of the CDR3 is 15 residues. J was trimmed by 4 bases and V by 4 bases; bases with no gene match: 7. Germline values: CDR1 LNHDA, CDR2 SQIVND (reference sequence). The entry originates in a study of blood T cell repertoires in COVID-19. About the study: Sites across the United States, Italy and Spain contributed samples from acute and convalescent COVID-19. From T cells, B-cell-depleted T cells, or PBMCs came the material, which was cDNA or gDNA.

Per the authors' pipeline: Scientists estimated how many nucleated cells there were by amplifying reference gene primers. Measured with immunoSEQ multiplex PCR; TCRdb has only the in-frame clones, and not every one. The DNA gave D and trimming, while V, J and clone size come from that table. This table has about 400,000 clones, 86% appearing once. The receptor was derived from a woman aged 60-70 years with COVID-19, enrolled during active disease. Sequenced input: peripheral blood. V and J are TRBV19 and TRBJ1-1; 9 nucleotides line up with TRBD1. CDR3 DNA: TGTGCCAGTAGTAAACAGGGGGCCCGAGGCACTGAAGCTTTCTTT. Protein sequence: CASSKQGARGTEAFF.